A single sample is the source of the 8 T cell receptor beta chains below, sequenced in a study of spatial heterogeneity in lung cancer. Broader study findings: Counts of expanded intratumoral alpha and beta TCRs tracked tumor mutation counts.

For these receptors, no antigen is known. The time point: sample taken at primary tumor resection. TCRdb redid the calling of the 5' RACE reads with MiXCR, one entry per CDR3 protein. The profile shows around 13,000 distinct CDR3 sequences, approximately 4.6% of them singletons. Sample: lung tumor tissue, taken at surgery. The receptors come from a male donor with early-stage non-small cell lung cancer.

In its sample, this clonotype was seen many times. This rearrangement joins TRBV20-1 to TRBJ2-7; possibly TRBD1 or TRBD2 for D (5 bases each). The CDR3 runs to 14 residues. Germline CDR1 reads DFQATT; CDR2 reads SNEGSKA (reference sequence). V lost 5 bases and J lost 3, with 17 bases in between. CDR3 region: CSAPRGAEFYEQYF. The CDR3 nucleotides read TGCAGTGCTCCCCGAGGGGCGGAGTTCTACGAGCAGTACTTC.

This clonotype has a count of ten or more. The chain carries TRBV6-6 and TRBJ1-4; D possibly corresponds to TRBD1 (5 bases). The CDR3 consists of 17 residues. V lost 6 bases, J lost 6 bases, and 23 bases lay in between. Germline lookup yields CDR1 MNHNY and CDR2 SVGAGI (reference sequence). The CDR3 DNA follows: TGTGCCAGCAGACCCGGGCCAGGGACGGTTTGGGATGAAAAACTGTTTTTT. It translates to CASRPGPGTVWDEKLFF.

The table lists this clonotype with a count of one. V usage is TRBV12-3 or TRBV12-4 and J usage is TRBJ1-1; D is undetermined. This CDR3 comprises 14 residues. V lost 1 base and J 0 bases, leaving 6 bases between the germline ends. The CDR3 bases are TGTGCCAGCAGTTTAGGGGGATTGAACACTGAAGCTTTCTTT. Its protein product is CASSLGGLNTEAFF.

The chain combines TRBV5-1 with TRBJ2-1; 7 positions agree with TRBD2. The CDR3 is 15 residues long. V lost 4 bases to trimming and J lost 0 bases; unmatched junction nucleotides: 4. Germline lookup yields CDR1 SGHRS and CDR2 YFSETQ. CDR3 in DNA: TGCGCCAGCAGCCCGCGGGGGTCCTCCTACAATGAGCAGTTCTTC. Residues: CASSPRGSSYNEQFF.

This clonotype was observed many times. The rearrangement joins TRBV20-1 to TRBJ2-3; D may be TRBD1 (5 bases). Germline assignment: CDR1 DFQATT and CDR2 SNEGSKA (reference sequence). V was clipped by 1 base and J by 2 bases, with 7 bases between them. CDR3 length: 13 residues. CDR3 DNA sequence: TGCAGTGCTAGAGGGGGCCTCACAGATACGCAGTATTTT. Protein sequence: CSARGGLTDTQYF.

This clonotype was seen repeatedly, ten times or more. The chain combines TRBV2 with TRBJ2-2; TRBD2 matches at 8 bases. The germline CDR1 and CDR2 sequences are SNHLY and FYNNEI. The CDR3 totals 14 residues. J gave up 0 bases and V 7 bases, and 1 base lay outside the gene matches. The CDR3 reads CASKGLANTGELFF. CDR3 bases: TGTGCCAGCAAGGGACTAGCGAACACCGGGGAGCTGTTTTTT.

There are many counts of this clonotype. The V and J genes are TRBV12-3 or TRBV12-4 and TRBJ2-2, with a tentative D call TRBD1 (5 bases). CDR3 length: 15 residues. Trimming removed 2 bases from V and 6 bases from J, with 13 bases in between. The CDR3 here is CASSLRQGKAGELFF. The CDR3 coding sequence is TGTGCCAGCAGTTTAAGGCAGGGAAAGGCCGGGGAGCTGTTTTTT.

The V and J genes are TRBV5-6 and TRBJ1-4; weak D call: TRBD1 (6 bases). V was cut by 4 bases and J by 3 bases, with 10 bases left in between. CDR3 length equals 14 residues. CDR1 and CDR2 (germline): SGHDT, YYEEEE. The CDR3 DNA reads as TGTGCCAGCAGCATGGGGGCATCTAATGAAAAACTGTTTTTT. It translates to CASSMGASNEKLFF.